Listed below are T cell receptor beta chains from one sample, sequenced in a study of T cell responses to AZD1222 COVID-19 vaccine. Method: immunoSEQ multiplex PCR; TCRdb's copy keeps in-frame clones and lacks some. Here the sample spans roughly 34,000 clones, about 89% being singletons. Source: peripheral blood, taken on day 0 of AZD1222 vaccination. These receptors originate from an adult in good health. Both conserved end residues are trimmed from each CDR3. Each record gives: CDR3 length, J gene, V gene, CDR3 protein.

length: 13
J: TRBJ2-5
V: TRBV5-4
CDR3: ASSLAGQAKETQY

length: 12
J: TRBJ1-1
V: TRBV19
CDR3: ASSTGQGLAEAF

length: 10
J: TRBJ2-1
V: TRBV19
CDR3: ASSVRRGEQF

length: 11
J: TRBJ2-7
V: TRBV23-1
CDR3: ASQRTGSYEQY

length: 15
J: TRBJ2-1
V: TRBV4-1
CDR3: ASSQGRAGGRHNEQF

length: 9
J: TRBJ1-6
V: TRBV2
CDR3: ASSVESPLH

length: 14
J: TRBJ2-2
V: TRBV7-6
CDR3: ASSFKGGRRDGELF

length: 13
J: TRBJ1-2
V: TRBV27
CDR3: ASSPGRGQPYGYT

length: 13
J: TRBJ1-4
V: TRBV7-9
CDR3: ASSSIRVVGEKLF

length: 12
J: TRBJ2-1
V: TRBV27
CDR3: ASSFLAGVGEQF

length: 12
J: TRBJ2-7
V: TRBV21-1
CDR3: ASSKRQGNYEQY

length: 13
J: TRBJ2-3
V: TRBV11-2
CDR3: ASSRISGKSDTQY

length: 14
J: TRBJ2-6
V: TRBV19
CDR3: ASRRTSDSGANVLT

length: 11
J: TRBJ2-2
V: TRBV19
CDR3: ASSAPNTGELF

length: 11
J: TRBJ2-3
V: TRBV6-5
CDR3: ASIKSAGDTQY

length: 10
J: TRBJ1-1
V: TRBV6-1
CDR3: ASSDVQGKAF

length: 12
J: TRBJ1-2
V: TRBV21-1
CDR3: ASSHVSPYYGYT

length: 11
J: TRBJ2-7
V: TRBV19
CDR3: ASSRGSSYEQY

length: 12
J: TRBJ2-7
V: TRBV19
CDR3: ASQEAGRTYEQY

length: 13
J: TRBJ2-7
V: TRBV5-3
CDR3: ARSLEPGGDYEQY

length: 12
J: TRBJ1-6
V: TRBV18
CDR3: ASSPGTGDSPLH

length: 15
J: TRBJ2-3
V: TRBV3-1/TRBV3-2
CDR3: ASSQWSSGVSTDTQY

length: 13
J: TRBJ1-1
V: TRBV2
CDR3: ASSEDRGGRTEAF

length: 12
J: TRBJ1-4
V: TRBV19
CDR3: ASSITGGNEKLF

length: 14
J: TRBJ2-5
V: TRBV19
CDR3: ASSESFAAGVETQY

length: 14
J: TRBJ2-1
V: TRBV21-1
CDR3: ASSKDRRSSYNEQF

length: 14
J: TRBJ1-4
V: TRBV28
CDR3: ASSLYRQGASKKLF

length: 12
J: TRBJ1-6
V: TRBV5-8
CDR3: ASTPGQGYSPLH

length: 9
J: TRBJ1-3
V: TRBV20-1
CDR3: SAENGNTIY

length: 11
J: TRBJ1-3
V: TRBV10-3
CDR3: AIGGVKGNTIY

length: 12
J: TRBJ1-5
V: TRBV4-3
CDR3: ASSPGQGTQPQH

length: 12
J: TRBJ2-7
V: TRBV6-1
CDR3: ASSEGTGGNEQY

length: 15
J: TRBJ2-3
V: TRBV11-2
CDR3: ASSLVGGGSSTDTQY

length: 13
J: TRBJ2-7
V: TRBV18
CDR3: ASSPPTSGSYEQY

length: 13
J: TRBJ1-1
V: TRBV3-1/TRBV3-2
CDR3: ASSRIMLPNTEAF

length: 12
J: TRBJ2-7
V: TRBV4-1
CDR3: ASSQVQGSYEQY